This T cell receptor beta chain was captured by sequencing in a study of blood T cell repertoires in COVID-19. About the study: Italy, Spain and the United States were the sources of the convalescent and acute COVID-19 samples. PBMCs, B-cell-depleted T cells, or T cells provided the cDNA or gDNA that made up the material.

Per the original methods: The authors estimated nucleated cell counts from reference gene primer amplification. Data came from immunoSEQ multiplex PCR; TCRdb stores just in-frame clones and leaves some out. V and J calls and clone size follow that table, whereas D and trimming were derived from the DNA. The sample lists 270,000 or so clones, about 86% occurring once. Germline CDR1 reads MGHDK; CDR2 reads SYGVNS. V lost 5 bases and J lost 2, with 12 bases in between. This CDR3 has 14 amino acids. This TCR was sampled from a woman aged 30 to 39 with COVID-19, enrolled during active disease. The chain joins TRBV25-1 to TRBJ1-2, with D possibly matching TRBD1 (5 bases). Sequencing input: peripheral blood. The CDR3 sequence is CASSPLDRNYGYTF. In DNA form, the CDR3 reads TGTGCCAGCAGTCCCTTAGACAGAAACTATGGCTACACCTTC.